The 29 T cell receptor beta chains reported below all come from one sample, sequenced in a study of CD8 T cells in ankylosing spondylitis. For these TCRs, the target antigens are not known. Each CDR3 protein is one row after TCRdb ran MiXCR on the 5' RACE reads. The sample lists 500,000 to 650,000 distinct CDR3 sequences, about 5.7% occurring once. Study-level findings and limits: Characteristic, it appeared, of ankylosing spondylitis blood was a TCR beta motif of fewer than 10 highly homologous variants.

The source material was blood, either unsorted or a sorted T cell fraction (not recorded which). The receptors were gathered from a male donor with ankylosing spondylitis.

The chain has TRBV5-1 and TRBJ2-6; possibly TRBD1 for D (6 bases). Germline CDR1 reads SGHRS; CDR2 reads YFSETQ. V was trimmed by 4 bases and J by 0 bases, leaving 11 bases between them. CDR3 length: 16 amino acids. The CDR3 region is CASSTGSTSGANVLTF. The CDR3 DNA reads TGCGCCAGCAGCACAGGGTCTACCTCTGGGGCCAACGTCCTGACTTTC.

In its sample, this clonotype was seen many times. The rearrangement uses TRBV7-6 and TRBJ2-1, with 8 bases that match TRBD2. The CDR3 runs to 18 residues. Germline lookup yields CDR1 SGHVS and CDR2 FNYEAQ. V shed 1 base, J shed 0 bases, and the junction held 8 bases outside the gene matches. CDR3 region: CASSLGTVAGGSYNEQFF. The CDR3 nucleotides read TGTGCCAGCAGCTTAGGTACGGTGGCGGGAGGCTCCTACAATGAGCAGTTCTTC.

This chain links TRBV20-1 with TRBJ2-1; D is unresolved. Germline CDR1 and CDR2: DFQATT and SNEGSKA (reference sequence). This CDR3 is 10 amino acids long. The ends were cut back, 6 bases at V and 5 bases at J, with 5 bases in the middle. This CDR3 reads CSAWNNEQFF. In DNA form, the CDR3 reads TGCAGTGCCTGGAACAATGAGCAGTTCTTC.

This clonotype was seen ten or more times. This chain links TRBV5-1 with TRBJ1-2; D may be TRBD1 (5 bases). The CDR3 runs 14 residues. Trimming took 4 bases from V and 14 from J, leaving 24 bases between them. Germline V gives CDR1 SGHRS, CDR2 YFSETQ. The CDR3 coding sequence is TGCGCCAGCAGCCTTAACGGCCAACTATGGCAGGGTACCTTC. Protein: CASSLNGQLWQGTF.

This clonotype was seen repeatedly, ten times or more. V gene TRBV15 combines with J gene TRBJ1-1; D perhaps matches TRBD1 (6 bases). The germline gives CDR1 LNHNV, CDR2 YYDKDF (reference sequence). The CDR3 spans 15 residues. Trimming shortened V by 3 bases and J by 1 base, and 12 bases separated the two germline ends. For the CDR3, the DNA is TGTGCCACCAGCAGGGGGGCCAGGTCGAACACTGAAGCTTTCTTT. Its protein product is CATSRGARSNTEAFF.

This clonotype was picked up a small number of times. The rearrangement links TRBV7-2 to TRBJ1-4; 7 nucleotides line up with TRBD1. The germline V gene encodes CDR1 SGHTA and CDR2 FQGNSA. V lost 5 bases to trimming and J lost 5 bases; unmatched junction nucleotides: 8. The CDR3 spans 15 residues. CDR3 sequence reads: CASSLTGVMNEKLFF. The DNA for the CDR3 is TGTGCCAGCAGCCTAACAGGGGTAATGAATGAAAAACTGTTTTTT. The full variable domain, with the rest looked up from reference TRBV7-2 and TRBJ1-4, is GAGVSQSPSNKVTEKGKDVELRCDPISGHTALYWYRQSLGQGLEFLIYFQGNSAPDKSGLPSDRFSAERTGGSVSTLTIQRTQQEDSAVYLCASSLTGVMNEKLFFGSGTQLSVL.

This clonotype was seen a handful of times. The chain employs TRBV7-8 and TRBJ2-7; D possibly matches TRBD1 or TRBD2 (5 bases each). In germline, CDR1 is SGHVS, CDR2 FQNEAQ. V lost 4 bases and J lost 2, with 15 bases in between. This CDR3 is 15 amino acids long. The CDR3 is CASSSREGRAYEQYF. The CDR3 DNA sequence: TGTGCCAGCAGCTCCAGAGAGGGACGAGCCTACGAGCAGTACTTC.

This clonotype was seen many times. The chain carries TRBV28 and TRBJ2-7; 12 bases are shared with TRBD2. V shed 5 bases and J 7 bases; nucleotides not matched to a gene: 21. The germline V gene encodes CDR1 MDHEN and CDR2 SYDVKM. CDR3 length: 19 residues. The CDR3 DNA is TGTGCCAGCAGTCTCCCGTTTGGTGCTAGCGGGAGGGTCCGGGATGAGCAGTACTTC. This translates into CASSLPFGASGRVRDEQYF.

There are many counts of this clonotype. The chain is built from TRBV28 and TRBJ2-7, with no clear D. This CDR3 comprises 12 residues. The germline V gene has CDR1 MDHEN and CDR2 SYDVKM. Trimming took off 5 bases at V and 6 bases at J, with 11 bases between the two ends. DNA for the CDR3: TGTGCCAGCAGTCTCCGCCACGGCGAGCAGTACTTC. Translated, it gives CASSLRHGEQYF.

Many counts were recorded for this clonotype. The rearrangement joins TRBV20-1 to TRBJ1-4; 7 nucleotides line up with TRBD1. CDR1 DFQATT and CDR2 SNEGSKA come from the germline V gene (reference sequence). The CDR3 length is 13 residues. V lost 8 bases, J lost 8 bases, and 11 bases stayed unmatched. CDR3 loop: CSSSGDSDEKLFF. The CDR3 region has the DNA TGCAGTTCCTCCGGGGACAGTGACGAAAAACTGTTTTTT.

This clonotype was seen repeatedly, ten times or more. The rearrangement joins TRBV6-2 or TRBV6-3 to TRBJ2-5, with 7 bases that match TRBD1. Losses at the gene ends were 4 bases for V and 2 bases for J; bases not matched to a gene: 7. CDR1 and CDR2 from the germline V gene are MNHEY and SVGEGT. This CDR3 region has 15 residues. The CDR3 bases are TGTGCCAGCAGTTCGATAGGGGACAGACAAGAGACCCAGTACTTC. It codes for CASSSIGDRQETQYF.

Ten or more counts support this clonotype. The J gene is TRBJ2-1, the V gene TRBV7-2, with TRBD2 identical over 10 bases. There are 16 residues in the CDR3. CDR1 SGHTA and CDR2 FQGNSA come from the germline V gene. The ends lost 4 bases at V and 6 bases at J; junction bases unmatched: 9. CDR3 nucleotides: TGTGCCAGCAGCTCCACACTAGCGGGAAATTTCAATGAGCAGTTCTTC. Residues: CASSSTLAGNFNEQFF.

This clonotype was seen ten or more times. The genes are TRBV20-1 and TRBJ2-7; the D is unclear. V lost 1 base, J lost 4 bases, and 14 bases lay in between. The CDR3 covers 14 residues. Germline CDR1 and CDR2: DFQATT and SNEGSKA (reference sequence). In DNA form, the CDR3 reads TGCAGTGCTAGAGGAAAGTGGGTTGATTACGAGCAGTACTTC. It yields the protein CSARGKWVDYEQYF.

This clonotype was seen ten or more times. The chain has TRBV7-9 and TRBJ2-1; tentatively, D is TRBD1 (5 bases). The CDR3 covers 12 residues. Germline CDR1 is SEHNR and CDR2 is FQNEAQ (reference sequence). Trimming took off 5 bases at V and 8 bases at J, with 10 bases between the two ends. The CDR3 loop is CASSPDTYEQFF. CDR3 bases: TGTGCCAGCAGCCCGGACACTTATGAGCAGTTCTTC.

This clonotype was detected ten times or more. The chain employs TRBV6-1 and TRBJ1-1, with TRBD1 matching 7 bases. The CDR3 length is 14 residues. Germline V gene sequence: CDR1 MNHNS, CDR2 SASEGT. J was trimmed by 10 bases and V by 6 bases; bases with no gene match: 14. The CDR3 reads CASSPNWTGQTAFF. CDR3 in DNA: TGTGCCAGCAGCCCGAATTGGACAGGCCAGACAGCTTTCTTT.

The table lists this clonotype with a few counts. In nucleotides, the CDR3 is TGTGCCACGGGGGGCCCCCTGGCCAATGAGCAGTTCTTC. It codes for CATGGPLANEQFF. The V and J genes are TRBV24-1 and TRBJ2-1; the D call may be TRBD1 or TRBD2 (6 bases each). This CDR3 spans 13 amino acids. The V end was cut by 10 bases, the J end by 6 bases, with 15 bases between. Germline CDR1 KGHDR, CDR2 SFDVKD.

This clonotype was found many times. The V call is TRBV7-2, the J call TRBJ2-7; perhaps TRBD1 as D (5 bases). The germline CDR1 and CDR2 sequences are SGHTA and FQGNSA. This CDR3 is 16 amino acids long. The V end lost 5 bases, the J end lost 3 bases, and 20 bases lay between the germline ends. The CDR3 sequence: CASSAQGLLQLYEQYF. CDR3 bases: TGTGCCAGCAGCGCCCAGGGCCTCTTACAACTCTACGAGCAGTACTTC. The full variable domain, its missing parts supplied by reference TRBV7-2 and TRBJ2-7, is GAGVSQSPSNKVTEKGKDVELRCDPISGHTALYWYRQSLGQGLEFLIYFQGNSAPDKSGLPSDRFSAERTGGSVSTLTIQRTQQEDSAVYLCASSAQGLLQLYEQYFGPGTRLTVT.

This clonotype has a count of ten or more. This chain uses TRBV6-5 with TRBJ1-2; D unclear. The CDR3 consists of 13 residues. The germline V gene has CDR1 MNHEY and CDR2 SVGAGI. V was trimmed by 2 bases and J by 4 bases, leaving 8 bases between them. CDR3 DNA sequence: TGTGCCAGCAGTTACCTGCGGAGCTATGGCTACACCTTC. Translated, it gives CASSYLRSYGYTF.

This clonotype was observed at least ten times. V gene TRBV6-2 or TRBV6-3 combines with J gene TRBJ1-3; D might be TRBD1 (6 bases). The CDR3 has 15 amino acids. CDR1 and CDR2 (germline): MNHEY, SVGEGT. Trimming left V 6 bases short and J 0 bases short, with 12 bases between. The CDR3 reads CASSPGHSSGNTIYF. CDR3 DNA: TGTGCCAGCAGCCCGGGACACAGCTCTGGAAACACCATATATTTT.

This clonotype was seen only once. This sequence may be a read error, since a much larger clone differs from it by one base. The V and J genes are TRBV25-1 and TRBJ2-1, with D possibly being TRBD2 (5 bases). V was cut by 3 bases and J by 2 bases, with 8 bases left in between. Germline V CDR1 and CDR2: MGHDK, SYGVNS. The CDR3 loop spans 14 amino acids. The chain's CDR3 is CASSERVAYNEQFF. In DNA, the CDR3 is TGTGCCAGCAGTGAGAGGGTGGCCTACAATGAGCAGTTCTTC.

This clonotype came up many times. The rearrangement joins TRBV2 to TRBJ1-1; TRBD1 is a possible D gene (6 bases). CDR3 size: 11 residues. V gave up 4 bases and J gave up 10 bases, with 10 bases separating them. Germline-derived CDR1 and CDR2 are SNHLY and FYNNEI. The CDR3 region is CASSAGAAAFF. CDR3 DNA sequence: TGTGCCAGCAGTGCAGGGGCCGCAGCTTTCTTT.

This clonotype has a count of ten or more. The chain recombines TRBV24-1 with TRBJ1-1; tentatively, D is TRBD1 (5 bases). The CDR3 length is 15 residues. Germline-derived CDR1 and CDR2 are KGHDR and SFDVKD. V was cut by 7 bases and J by 5 bases, with 19 bases left in between. The CDR3 loop reads CATRPGRWGRTEAFF. The CDR3 coding sequence is TGTGCCACCAGGCCCGGAAGGTGGGGGAGGACTGAAGCTTTCTTT.

The chain carries TRBV5-5 and TRBJ1-1; TRBD1 is a possible D gene (6 bases). This CDR3 region has 18 residues. The V end lost 1 base, the J end lost 3 bases, and 22 bases lay between the germline ends. Germline V CDR1 and CDR2: SGHKS, YYEKEE (reference sequence). In nucleotides, the CDR3 is TGTGCCAGCAGCTTGAGCTGGACCCAGGGGCTGAGGGACACTGAAGCTTTCTTT. Protein sequence: CASSLSWTQGLRDTEAFF.

This clonotype was recorded many times. Sequence at one end of the junction differs from germline and may be a read error. The V gene is TRBV7-7, the J gene TRBJ2-5; D not resolved. The CDR3 spans 14 residues. Per germline, CDR1 SSHAT and CDR2 FNYEAQ (reference sequence). CDR3 DNA: TGTGCTAGCAGCCCCCGACGGGTAGGAGAGACCCAGTACTTC. It codes for CASSPRRVGETQYF. The variable domain in full, with the rest retrieved from reference TRBV7-7 and TRBJ2-5, is GAGVSQSPRYKVTKRGQDVTLRCDPISSHATLYWYQQALGQGPEFLTYFNYEAQPDKSGLPSDRFSAERPEGSISTLTIQRTEQRDSAMYRCASSPRRVGETQYFGPGTRLLVL.

This clonotype was counted ten times or more. The CDR3 nucleotides are TGCGCCAGCAGCTTGGAGGGGGCAAGGGAGCAGTTCTTC. Translating it yields CASSLEGAREQFF. The chain has TRBV5-1 and TRBJ2-1, with TRBD1 matching 7 bases. The CDR3 is 13 amino acids. Per the germline V gene, CDR1 is SGHRS and CDR2 is YFSETQ. J was trimmed by 10 bases and V by 0 bases; bases with no gene match: 4. Filled out from reference TRBV5-1 and TRBJ2-1, the complete variable domain reads KAGVTQTPRYLIKTRGQQVTLSCSPISGHRSVSWYQQTPGQGLQFLFEYFSETQRNKGNFPGRFSGRQFSNSRSEMNVSTLELGDSALYLCASSLEGAREQFFGPGTRLTVL.

This clonotype was observed many times. The CDR3 region has the DNA TGTGCCAGCAGCCCAAGGATTAGGGGGACCGGGGAGCTGTTTTTT. As protein: CASSPRIRGTGELFF. The chain recombines TRBV7-2 with TRBJ2-2, with D possibly being TRBD1 (6 bases). There are 15 residues in the CDR3. V was cut by 5 bases and J by 5 bases, with 15 bases left in between. Germline V lookup: CDR1 SGHTA, CDR2 FQGNSA.

This clonotype was seen many times. The V gene is TRBV4-1, the J gene TRBJ2-5; D remains unclear. Germline loops: CDR1 MGHRA, CDR2 YSYEKL. CDR3 length: 13 residues. Trimming stripped 0 bases from V and 5 bases from J, with 7 bases between. This chain's CDR3 is CASSQEGLETQYF. In DNA form, the CDR3 reads TGCGCCAGCAGCCAAGAGGGGTTGGAGACCCAGTACTTC.

This clonotype was counted ten times or more. The chain uses TRBV5-1 and TRBJ2-1; D is possibly TRBD1 (5 bases). In germline, CDR1 is SGHRS, CDR2 YFSETQ. The ends were cut back, 3 bases at V and 8 bases at J, with 18 bases in the middle. This CDR3 is built from 15 residues. The CDR3 is CASSSTAIPGDEQFF. In DNA form, the CDR3 reads TGCGCCAGCAGCTCGACAGCCATACCTGGTGATGAGCAGTTCTTC.

This clonotype was seen ten or more times. J is TRBJ1-1 and V is TRBV12-3 or TRBV12-4; D unresolved. The V end was cut by 5 bases, the J end by 6 bases, with 13 bases between. The CDR3 spans 13 residues. CDR3 in DNA: TGTGCCAGCAGTCCCGTTTCTAAGGCTGAAGCTTTCTTT. Translated: CASSPVSKAEAFF.